The clone carrying this T cell receptor beta chain was recorded only once. This entry is derived from a study of blood T cell repertoires in COVID-19. In the study overall: T cells, B-cell-depleted T cells, or PBMCs supplied cDNA or gDNA.

The ends lost 1 base at V and 7 bases at J; junction bases unmatched: 13. Germline CDR1 is MNHNS and CDR2 is SASEGT. The CDR3 has 17 amino acids. As handled by the study authors: Reference gene primer amplification gave estimated nucleated cell counts. Repertoires were generated with immunoSEQ multiplex PCR, while TCRdb's copy carries only in-frame clones and drops some. The DNA was the basis for D and trimming; V, J and clone size are from that table. The sample shows roughly 67,000 clones, roughly 88% of them seen only once. This clonotype originated in a woman aged 60-70 years with acute or convalescent COVID-19. The V call is TRBV6-1, the J call TRBJ2-3; TRBD2 matches 8 bases. The specimen sequenced was peripheral blood. The CDR3 DNA is TGTGCCAGCAGTGAAGTCGCCCTAGCGGGCAACCGATATACGCAGTATTTT. It encodes CASSEVALAGNRYTQYF.